This record covers a single T cell receptor (beta chain). Its matching antigen is unknown. With autoimmune disease history or systemic immunosuppression, patients were excluded. The sample originates from a study of OX40 agonist ivuxolimab in advanced cancers. Overall study: The treatment was a fully human IgG2 OX40 agonist, ivuxolimab.

TCRdb keeps only in-frame clones here, not all; method: immunoSEQ multiplex PCR. Of around 48,000 clones in the sample, 83% are singletons; the top ten hold more than 0.9%. General study points: Blood T cells, both CD4+ and CD8+, expanded clonally by week 6 at 0.1 to 3.0 mg/kg.

The length of the CDR3 is 17 residues. V lost 8 bases, J lost 0 bases, and 7 bases stayed unmatched. Germline V gives CDR1 SGHRS, CDR2 YFSETQ. The clonotype originates from an adult with an advanced solid tumor such as melanoma, head and neck, liver or kidney cancer. The genes are TRBV5-1 and TRBJ2-1, with 14 nucleotides matching TRBD2. Here the sequenced sample was CD4+ or CD8+ T cells sorted from blood, taken in a trial of the OX40 agonist ivuxolimab. The DNA for the CDR3 is TGCGCCAGTAATCCGGGACTAGCGGGGGCCTCCTACAATGAGCAGTTCTTC. It encodes CASNPGLAGASYNEQFF.